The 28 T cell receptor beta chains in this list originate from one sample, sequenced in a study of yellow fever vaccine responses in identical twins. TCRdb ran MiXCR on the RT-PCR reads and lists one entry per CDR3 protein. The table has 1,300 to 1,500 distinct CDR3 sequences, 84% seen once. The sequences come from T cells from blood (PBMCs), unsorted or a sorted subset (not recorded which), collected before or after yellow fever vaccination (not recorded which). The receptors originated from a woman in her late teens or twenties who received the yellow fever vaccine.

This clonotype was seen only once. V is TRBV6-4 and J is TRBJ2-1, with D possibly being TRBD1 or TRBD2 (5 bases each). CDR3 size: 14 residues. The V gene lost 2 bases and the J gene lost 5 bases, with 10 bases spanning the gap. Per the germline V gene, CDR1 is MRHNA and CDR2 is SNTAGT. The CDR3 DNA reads TGTGCCAGCAGTGACGGGGGAGCCCACAATGAGCAGTTCTTC. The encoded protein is CASSDGGAHNEQFF.

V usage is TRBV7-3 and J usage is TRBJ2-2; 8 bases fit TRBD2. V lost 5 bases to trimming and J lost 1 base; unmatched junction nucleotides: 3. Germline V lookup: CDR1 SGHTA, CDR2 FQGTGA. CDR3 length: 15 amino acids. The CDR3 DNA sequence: TGTGCCAGCAGCCGGGGGGGTATGAACACCGGGGAGCTGTTTTTT. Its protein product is CASSRGGMNTGELFF. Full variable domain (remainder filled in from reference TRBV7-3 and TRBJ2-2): GAGVSQTPSNKVTEKGKYVELRCDPISGHTALYWYRQSLGQGPEFLIYFQGTGAADDSGLPNDRFFAVRPEGSVSTLKIQRTERGDSAVYLCASSRGGMNTGELFFGEGSRLTVL.

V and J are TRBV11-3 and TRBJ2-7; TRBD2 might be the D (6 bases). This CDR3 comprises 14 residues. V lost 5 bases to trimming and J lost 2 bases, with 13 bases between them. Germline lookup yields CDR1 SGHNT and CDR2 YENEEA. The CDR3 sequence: CASSQNSGPYEQYF. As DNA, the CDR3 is TGTGCCAGCAGCCAAAATAGCGGACCCTACGAGCAGTACTTC.

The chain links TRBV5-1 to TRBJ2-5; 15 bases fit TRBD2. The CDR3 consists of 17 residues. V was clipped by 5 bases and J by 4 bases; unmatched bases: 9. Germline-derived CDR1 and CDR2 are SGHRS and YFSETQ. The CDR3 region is CASSFGLAGGPGETQYF. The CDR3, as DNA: TGCGCCAGCAGTTTCGGACTAGCGGGAGGGCCGGGAGAGACCCAGTACTTC.

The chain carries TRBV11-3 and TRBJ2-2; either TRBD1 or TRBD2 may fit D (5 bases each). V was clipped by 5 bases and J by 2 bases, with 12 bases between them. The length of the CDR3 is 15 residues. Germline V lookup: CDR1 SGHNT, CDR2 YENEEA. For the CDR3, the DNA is TGTGCCAGCAGCAAAACTGGGACCAACACCGGGGAGCTGTTTTTT. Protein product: CASSKTGTNTGELFF. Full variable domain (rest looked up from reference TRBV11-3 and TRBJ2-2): EAGVVQSPRYKIIEKKQPVAFWCNPISGHNTLYWYLQNLGQGPELLIRYENEEAVDDSQLPKDRFSAERLKGVDSTLKIQPAELGDSAVYLCASSKTGTNTGELFFGEGSRLTVL.

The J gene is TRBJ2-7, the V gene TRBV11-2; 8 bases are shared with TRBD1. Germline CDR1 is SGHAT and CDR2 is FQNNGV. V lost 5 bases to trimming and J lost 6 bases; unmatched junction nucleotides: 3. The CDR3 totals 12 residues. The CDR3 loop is CASSDGTGEQYF. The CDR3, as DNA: TGTGCCAGCAGCGACGGGACAGGCGAGCAGTACTTC.

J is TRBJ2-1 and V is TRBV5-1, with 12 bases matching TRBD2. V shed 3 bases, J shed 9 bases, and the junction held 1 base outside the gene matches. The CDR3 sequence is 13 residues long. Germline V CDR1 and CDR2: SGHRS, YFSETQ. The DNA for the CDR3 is TGCGCCAGCAGCTCGGGACTAGCGGGTGAGCAGTTCTTC. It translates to CASSSGLAGEQFF.

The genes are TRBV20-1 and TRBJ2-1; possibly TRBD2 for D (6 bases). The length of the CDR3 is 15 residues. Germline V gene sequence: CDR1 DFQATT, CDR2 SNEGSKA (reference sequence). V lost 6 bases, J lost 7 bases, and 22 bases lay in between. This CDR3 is CSAGRTERDFNEQFF. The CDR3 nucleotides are TGCAGTGCGGGGAGGACTGAGAGGGACTTTAATGAGCAGTTCTTC.

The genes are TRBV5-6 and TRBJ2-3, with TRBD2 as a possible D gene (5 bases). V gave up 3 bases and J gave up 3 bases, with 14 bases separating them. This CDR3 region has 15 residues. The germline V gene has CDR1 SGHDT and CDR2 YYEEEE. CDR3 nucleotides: TGTGCCAGCAGCTCCCCTCTAGCTCTTACAGATACGCAGTATTTT. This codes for CASSSPLALTDTQYF.

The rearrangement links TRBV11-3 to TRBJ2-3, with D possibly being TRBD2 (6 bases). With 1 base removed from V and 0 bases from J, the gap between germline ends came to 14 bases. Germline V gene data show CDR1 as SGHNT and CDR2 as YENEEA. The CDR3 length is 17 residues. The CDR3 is CASSLGNSGRSTDTQYF. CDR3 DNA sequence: TGTGCCAGCAGCTTAGGTAATTCGGGGAGGAGCACAGATACGCAGTATTTT.

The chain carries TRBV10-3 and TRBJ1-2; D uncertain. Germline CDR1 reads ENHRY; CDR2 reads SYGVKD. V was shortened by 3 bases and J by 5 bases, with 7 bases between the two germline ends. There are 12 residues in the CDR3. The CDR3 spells CAISDSRYGYTF. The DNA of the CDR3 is TGTGCCATCAGTGACAGTAGGTATGGCTACACCTTC.

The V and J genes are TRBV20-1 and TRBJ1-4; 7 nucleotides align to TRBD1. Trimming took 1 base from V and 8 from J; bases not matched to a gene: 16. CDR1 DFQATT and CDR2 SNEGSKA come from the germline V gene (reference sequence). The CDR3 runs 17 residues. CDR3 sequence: CSARGGTVAPEAEKLFF. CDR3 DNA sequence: TGCAGTGCTAGAGGAGGGACAGTGGCACCCGAAGCCGAAAAACTGTTTTTT.

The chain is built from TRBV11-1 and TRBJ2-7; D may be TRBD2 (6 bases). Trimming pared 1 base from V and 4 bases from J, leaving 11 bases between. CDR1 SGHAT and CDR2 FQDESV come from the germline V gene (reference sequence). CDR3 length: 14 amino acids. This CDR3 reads CASSLGDSLYEQYF. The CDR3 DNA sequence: TGTGCCAGCAGCTTAGGGGACTCCTTATACGAGCAGTACTTC.

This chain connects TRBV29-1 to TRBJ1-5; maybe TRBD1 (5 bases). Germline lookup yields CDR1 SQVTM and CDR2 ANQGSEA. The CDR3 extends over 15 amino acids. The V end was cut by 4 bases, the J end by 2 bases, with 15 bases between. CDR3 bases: TGCAGCGTTGGGGACGGGGTATTGGGCAATCAGCCCCAGCATTTT. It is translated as CSVGDGVLGNQPQHF.

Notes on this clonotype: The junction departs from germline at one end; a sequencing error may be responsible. For the CDR3, the DNA is TGTGCTAGCAGCTTTAATGAGAACACCGGGGAGCTGTTTTTT. As protein: CASSFNENTGELFF. The chain combines TRBV7-7 with TRBJ2-2; D is ambiguous. The CDR3 covers 14 residues. CDR1 SSHAT and CDR2 FNYEAQ come from the germline V gene (reference sequence).

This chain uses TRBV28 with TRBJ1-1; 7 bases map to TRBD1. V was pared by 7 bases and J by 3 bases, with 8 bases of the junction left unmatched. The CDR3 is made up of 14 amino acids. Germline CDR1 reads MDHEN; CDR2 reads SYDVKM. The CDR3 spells CASKFVDRDTEAFF. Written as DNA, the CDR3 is TGTGCCAGCAAGTTCGTAGACAGGGACACTGAAGCTTTCTTT.

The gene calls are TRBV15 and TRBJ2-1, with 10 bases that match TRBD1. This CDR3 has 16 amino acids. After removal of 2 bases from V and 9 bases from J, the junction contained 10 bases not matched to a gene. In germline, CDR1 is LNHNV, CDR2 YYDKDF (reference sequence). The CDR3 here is CATSRLIGQGVGEQFF. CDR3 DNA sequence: TGTGCCACCAGCAGACTTATAGGACAGGGGGTGGGTGAGCAGTTCTTC.

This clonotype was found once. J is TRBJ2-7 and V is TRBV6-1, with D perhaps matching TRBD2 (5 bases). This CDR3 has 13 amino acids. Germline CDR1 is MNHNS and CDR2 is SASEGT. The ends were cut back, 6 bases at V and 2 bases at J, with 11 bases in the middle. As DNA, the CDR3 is TGTGCCAGCAGCCGGACTGGGGCCTACGAGCAGTACTTC. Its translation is CASSRTGAYEQYF.

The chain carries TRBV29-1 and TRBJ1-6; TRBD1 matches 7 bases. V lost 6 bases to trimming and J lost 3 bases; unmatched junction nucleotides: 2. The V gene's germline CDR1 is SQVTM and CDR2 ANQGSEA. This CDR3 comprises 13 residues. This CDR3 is CSVGTDYNSPLHF. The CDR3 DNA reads TGCAGCGTGGGGACAGACTATAATTCACCCCTCCACTTT.

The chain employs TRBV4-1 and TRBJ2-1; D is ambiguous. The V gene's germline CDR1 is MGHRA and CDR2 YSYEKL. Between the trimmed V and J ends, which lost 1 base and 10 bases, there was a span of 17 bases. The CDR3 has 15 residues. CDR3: CASSQGPDSLGEQFF. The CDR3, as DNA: TGCGCCAGCAGCCAAGGCCCCGACTCTCTTGGCGAGCAGTTCTTC.

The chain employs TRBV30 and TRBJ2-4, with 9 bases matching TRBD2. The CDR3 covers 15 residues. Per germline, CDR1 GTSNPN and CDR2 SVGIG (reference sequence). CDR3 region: CAVLAGQRAKNIQYF. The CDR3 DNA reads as TGTGCGGTTCTAGCGGGGCAACGAGCCAAAAACATTCAGTACTTC.

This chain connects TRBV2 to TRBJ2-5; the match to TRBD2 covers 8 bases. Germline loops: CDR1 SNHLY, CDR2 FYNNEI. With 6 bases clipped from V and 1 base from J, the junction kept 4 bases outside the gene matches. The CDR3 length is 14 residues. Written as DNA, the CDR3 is TGTGCCAGCAGGCGGGAGGTTTCCCAAGAGACCCAGTACTTC. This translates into CASRREVSQETQYF.

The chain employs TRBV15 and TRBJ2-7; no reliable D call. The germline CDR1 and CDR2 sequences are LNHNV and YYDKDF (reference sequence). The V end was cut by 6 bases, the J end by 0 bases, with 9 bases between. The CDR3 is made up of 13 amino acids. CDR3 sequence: CATRQKNSYEQYF. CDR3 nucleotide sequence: TGTGCCACCAGACAGAAAAACTCCTACGAGCAGTACTTC.

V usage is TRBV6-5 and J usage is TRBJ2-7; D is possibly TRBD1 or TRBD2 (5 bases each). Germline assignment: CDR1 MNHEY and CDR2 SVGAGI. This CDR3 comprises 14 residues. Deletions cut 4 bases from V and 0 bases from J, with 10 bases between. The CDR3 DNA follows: TGTGCCAGCAGTTCTGCAGGGAGCTCCTACGAGCAGTACTTC. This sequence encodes CASSSAGSSYEQYF.

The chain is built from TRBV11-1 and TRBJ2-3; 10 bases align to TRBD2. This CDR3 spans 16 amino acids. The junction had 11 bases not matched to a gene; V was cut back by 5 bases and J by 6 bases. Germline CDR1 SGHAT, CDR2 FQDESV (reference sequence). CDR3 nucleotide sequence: TGTGCCAGCAGCCAACCCCCTAGCGGGGGATCTGATACGCAGTATTTT. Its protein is CASSQPPSGGSDTQYF.

CDR3 loop: CATSSYRGSGANVLTF. CDR3 coding DNA: TGTGCCACCAGCAGTTACAGGGGCTCTGGGGCCAACGTCCTGACTTTC. The V call is TRBV15, the J call TRBJ2-6, with TRBD1 identical over 7 bases. V was pared by 3 bases and J by 0 bases, with 2 bases of the junction left unmatched. The CDR3 has 16 residues. Germline CDR1 and CDR2: LNHNV and YYDKDF (reference sequence).

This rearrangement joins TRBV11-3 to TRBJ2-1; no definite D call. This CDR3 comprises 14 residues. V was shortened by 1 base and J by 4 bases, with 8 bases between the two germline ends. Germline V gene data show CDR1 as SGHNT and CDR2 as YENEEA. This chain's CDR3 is CASSLAPSYNEQFF. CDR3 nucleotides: TGTGCCAGCAGCTTAGCCCCTAGTTACAATGAGCAGTTCTTC.

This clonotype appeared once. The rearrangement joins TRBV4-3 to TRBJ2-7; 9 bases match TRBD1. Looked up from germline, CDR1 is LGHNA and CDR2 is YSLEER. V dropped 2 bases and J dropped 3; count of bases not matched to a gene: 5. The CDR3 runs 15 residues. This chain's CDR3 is CASSQSRTGDYEQYF. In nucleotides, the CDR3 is TGCGCCAGCAGCCAATCCCGGACAGGGGACTACGAGCAGTACTTC.